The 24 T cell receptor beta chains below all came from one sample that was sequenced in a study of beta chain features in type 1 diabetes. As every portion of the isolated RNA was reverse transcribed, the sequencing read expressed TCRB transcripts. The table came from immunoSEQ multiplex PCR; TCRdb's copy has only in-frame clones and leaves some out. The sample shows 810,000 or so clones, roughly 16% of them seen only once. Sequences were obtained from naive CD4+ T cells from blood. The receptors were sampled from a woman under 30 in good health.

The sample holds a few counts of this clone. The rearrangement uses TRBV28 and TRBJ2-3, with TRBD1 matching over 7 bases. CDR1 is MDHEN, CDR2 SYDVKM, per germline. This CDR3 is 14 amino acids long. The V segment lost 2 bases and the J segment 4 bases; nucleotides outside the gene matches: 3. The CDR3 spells CASSLNRGADTQYF. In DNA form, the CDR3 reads TGTGCCAGCAGTTTAAACAGGGGCGCAGATACGCAGTATTTT. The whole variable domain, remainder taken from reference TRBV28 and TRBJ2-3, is DVKVTQSSRYLVKRTGEKVFLECVQDMDHENMFWYRQDPGLGLRLIYFSYDVKMKEKGDIPEGYSVSREKKERFSLILESASTNQTSMYLCASSLNRGADTQYFGPGTRLTVL.

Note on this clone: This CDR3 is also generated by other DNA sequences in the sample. The CDR3 sequence is CASSLAAGSGANVLTF. The CDR3 nucleotides read TGTGCCAGCAGCTTAGCGGCCGGCTCTGGGGCCAACGTCCTGACTTTC. This sequence joins TRBV7-2 and TRBJ2-6; D remains ambiguous. With 0 bases removed from V and 0 bases from J, the gap between germline ends came to 6 bases. Germline CDR1 and CDR2: SGHTA and FQGNSA. The CDR3 is 16 residues long.

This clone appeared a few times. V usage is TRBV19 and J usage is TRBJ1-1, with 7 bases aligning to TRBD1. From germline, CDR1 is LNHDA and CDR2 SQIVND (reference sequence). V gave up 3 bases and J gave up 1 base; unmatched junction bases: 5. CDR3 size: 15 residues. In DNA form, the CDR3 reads TGTGCCAGTAGTATCTGGGGGACAGCGAACACTGAAGCTTTCTTT. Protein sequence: CASSIWGTANTEAFF.

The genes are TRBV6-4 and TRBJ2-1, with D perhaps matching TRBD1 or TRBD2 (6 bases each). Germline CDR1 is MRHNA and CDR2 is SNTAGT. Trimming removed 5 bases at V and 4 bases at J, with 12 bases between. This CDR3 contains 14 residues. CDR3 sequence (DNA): TGTGCCAGCAGTCGGGGGCTCTTATACAATGAGCAGTTCTTC. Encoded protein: CASSRGLLYNEQFF.

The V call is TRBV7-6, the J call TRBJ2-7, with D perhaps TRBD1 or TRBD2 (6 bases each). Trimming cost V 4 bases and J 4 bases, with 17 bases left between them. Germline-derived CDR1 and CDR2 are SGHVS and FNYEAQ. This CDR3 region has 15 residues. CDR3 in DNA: TGTGCCAGCAGCTCAATAGGGGGGAAAGAATACGAGCAGTACTTC. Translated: CASSSIGGKEYEQYF.

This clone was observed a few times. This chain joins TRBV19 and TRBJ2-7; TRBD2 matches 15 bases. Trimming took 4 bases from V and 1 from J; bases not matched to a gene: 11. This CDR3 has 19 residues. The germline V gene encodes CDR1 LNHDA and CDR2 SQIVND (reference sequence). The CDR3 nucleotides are TGTGCCAGTAGTACCGCCGGGACTAGCGGGAGGAGGGCGTCCTACGAGCAGTACTTC. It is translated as CASSTAGTSGRRASYEQYF.

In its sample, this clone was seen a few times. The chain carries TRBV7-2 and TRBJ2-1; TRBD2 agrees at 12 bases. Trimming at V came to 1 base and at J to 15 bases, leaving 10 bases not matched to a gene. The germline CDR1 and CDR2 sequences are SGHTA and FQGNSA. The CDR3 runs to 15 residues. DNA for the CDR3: TGTGCCAGCAGCTTAGATTTGCTAGCGGGAGGGTCGCGGTTCTTC. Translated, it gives CASSLDLLAGGSRFF.

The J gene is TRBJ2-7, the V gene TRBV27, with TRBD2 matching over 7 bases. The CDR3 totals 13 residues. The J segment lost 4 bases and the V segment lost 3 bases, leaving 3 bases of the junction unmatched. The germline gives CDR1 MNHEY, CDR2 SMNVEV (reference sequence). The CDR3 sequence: CASSLRESYEQYF. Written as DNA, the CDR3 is TGTGCCAGCAGTTTGCGGGAGTCATACGAGCAGTACTTC.

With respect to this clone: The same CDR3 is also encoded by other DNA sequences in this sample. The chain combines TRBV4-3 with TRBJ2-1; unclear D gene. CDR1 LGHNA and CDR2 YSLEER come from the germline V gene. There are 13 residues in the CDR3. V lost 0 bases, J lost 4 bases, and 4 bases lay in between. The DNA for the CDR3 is TGCGCCAGCAGCCAAGAGCCATACAATGAGCAGTTCTTC. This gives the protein CASSQEPYNEQFF.

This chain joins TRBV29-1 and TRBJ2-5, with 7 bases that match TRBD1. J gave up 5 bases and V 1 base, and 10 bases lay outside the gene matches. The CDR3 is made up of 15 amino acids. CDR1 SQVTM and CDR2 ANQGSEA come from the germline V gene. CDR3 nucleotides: TGCAGCGTTGAAGTCCTTAGAGGACAGGTCGAGACCCAGTACTTC. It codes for CSVEVLRGQVETQYF.

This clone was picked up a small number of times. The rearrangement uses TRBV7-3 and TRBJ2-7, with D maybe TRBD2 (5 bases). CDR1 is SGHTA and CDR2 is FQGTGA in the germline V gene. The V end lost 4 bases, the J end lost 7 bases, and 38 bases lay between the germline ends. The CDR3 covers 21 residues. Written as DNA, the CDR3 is TGTGCCAGCAGCTCCATAACCACACCCCCCGGTACGGCTAGCATTGGGCAAGAGCAGTACTTC. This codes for CASSSITTPPGTASIGQEQYF.

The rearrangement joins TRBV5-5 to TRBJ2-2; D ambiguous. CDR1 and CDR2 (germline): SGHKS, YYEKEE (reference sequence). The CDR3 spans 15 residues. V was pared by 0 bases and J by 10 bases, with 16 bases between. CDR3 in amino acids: CASSLEYGPREELFF. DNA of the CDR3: TGTGCCAGCAGCTTGGAGTATGGACCTAGGGAGGAGCTGTTTTTT.

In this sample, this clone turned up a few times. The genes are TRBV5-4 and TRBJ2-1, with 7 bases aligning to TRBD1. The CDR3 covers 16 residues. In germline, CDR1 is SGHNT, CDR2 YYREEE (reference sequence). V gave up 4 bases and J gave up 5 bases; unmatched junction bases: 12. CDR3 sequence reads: CASSVYSGTVHNEQFF. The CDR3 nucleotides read TGTGCCAGCAGCGTGTACTCCGGGACAGTTCACAATGAGCAGTTCTTC. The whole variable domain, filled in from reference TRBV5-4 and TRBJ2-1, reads ETGVTQSPTHLIKTRGQQVTLRCSSQSGHNTVSWYQQALGQGPQFIFQYYREEENGRGNFPPRFSGLQFPNYSSELNVNALELDDSALYLCASSVYSGTVHNEQFFGPGTRLTVL.

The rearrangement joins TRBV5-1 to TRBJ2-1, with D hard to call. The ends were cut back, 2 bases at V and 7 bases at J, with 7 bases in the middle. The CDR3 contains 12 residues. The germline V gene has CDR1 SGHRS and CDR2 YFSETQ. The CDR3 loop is CASSFVGNEQFF. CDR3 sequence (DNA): TGCGCCAGCAGCTTTGTCGGGAATGAGCAGTTCTTC.

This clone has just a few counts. CDR3 bases: TGTGCCAGCAGTGAAGTCGATATCTCCTACGAGCAGTACTTC. Its protein is CASSEVDISYEQYF. The chain couples TRBV6-1 to TRBJ2-7; D gene ambiguous. This CDR3 has 14 amino acids. The ends were cut back, 1 base at V and 0 bases at J, with 7 bases in the middle. CDR1 MNHNS and CDR2 SASEGT come from the germline V gene.

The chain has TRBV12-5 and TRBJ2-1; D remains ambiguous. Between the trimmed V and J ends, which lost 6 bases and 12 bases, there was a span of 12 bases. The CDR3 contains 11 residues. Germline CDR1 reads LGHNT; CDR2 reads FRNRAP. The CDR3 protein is CASGTNAVQFF. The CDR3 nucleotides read TGTGCTAGTGGCACAAACGCGGTGCAGTTCTTC.

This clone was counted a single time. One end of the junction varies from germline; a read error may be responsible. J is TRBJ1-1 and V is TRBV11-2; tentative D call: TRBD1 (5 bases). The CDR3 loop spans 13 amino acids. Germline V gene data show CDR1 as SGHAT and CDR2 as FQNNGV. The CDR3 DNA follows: TGTGCCAGCAGTACAGGATTGGACACTGAAGTTTTCTTT. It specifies CASSTGLDTEVFF.

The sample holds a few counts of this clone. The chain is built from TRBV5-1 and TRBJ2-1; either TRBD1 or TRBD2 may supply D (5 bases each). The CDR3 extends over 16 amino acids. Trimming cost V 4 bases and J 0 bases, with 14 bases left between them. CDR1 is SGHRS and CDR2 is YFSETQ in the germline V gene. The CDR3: CASSPTGTGSYNEQFF. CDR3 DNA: TGCGCCAGCAGCCCTACCGGGACGGGCTCCTACAATGAGCAGTTCTTC.

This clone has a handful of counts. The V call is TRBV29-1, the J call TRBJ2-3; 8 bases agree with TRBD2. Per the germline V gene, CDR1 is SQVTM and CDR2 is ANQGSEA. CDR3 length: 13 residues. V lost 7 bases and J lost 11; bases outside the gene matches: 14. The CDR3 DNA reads TGCAGCGCCCGCCGTGGAGCGGGAGCGGGGCAGTATTTT. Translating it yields CSARRGAGAGQYF.

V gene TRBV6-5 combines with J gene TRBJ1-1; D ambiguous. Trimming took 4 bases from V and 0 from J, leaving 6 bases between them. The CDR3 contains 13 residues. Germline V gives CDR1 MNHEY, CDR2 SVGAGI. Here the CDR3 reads CASSWDMNTEAFF. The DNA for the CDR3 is TGTGCCAGCAGTTGGGATATGAACACTGAAGCTTTCTTT.

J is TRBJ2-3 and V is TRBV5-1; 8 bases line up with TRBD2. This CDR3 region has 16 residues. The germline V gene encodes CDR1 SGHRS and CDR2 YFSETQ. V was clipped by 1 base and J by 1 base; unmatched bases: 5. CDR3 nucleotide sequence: TGCGCCAGCAGCTTGACTAGCGGCCAGGGCACAGATACGCAGTATTTT. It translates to CASSLTSGQGTDTQYF.

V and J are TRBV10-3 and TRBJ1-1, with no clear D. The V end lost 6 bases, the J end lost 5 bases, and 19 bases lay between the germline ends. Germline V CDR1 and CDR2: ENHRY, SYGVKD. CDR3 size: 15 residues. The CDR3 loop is CAISAQRVRTTEAFF. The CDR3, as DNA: TGTGCCATCAGCGCACAGCGGGTCCGAACGACTGAAGCTTTCTTT.

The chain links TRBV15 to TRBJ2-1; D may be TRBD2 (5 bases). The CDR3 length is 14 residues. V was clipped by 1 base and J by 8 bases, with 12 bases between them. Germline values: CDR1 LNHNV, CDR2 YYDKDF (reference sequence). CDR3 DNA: TGTGCCACCAGCAGAGTCCCTCTAGCAGATGAGCAGTTCTTC. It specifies CATSRVPLADEQFF.

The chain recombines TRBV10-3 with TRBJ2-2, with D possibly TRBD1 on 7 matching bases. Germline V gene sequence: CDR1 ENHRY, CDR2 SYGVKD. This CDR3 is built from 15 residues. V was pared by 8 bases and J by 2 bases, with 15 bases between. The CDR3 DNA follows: TGTGCCATCGGTGGCAGGGGGGTTAACACCGGGGAGCTGTTTTTT. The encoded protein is CAIGGRGVNTGELFF.